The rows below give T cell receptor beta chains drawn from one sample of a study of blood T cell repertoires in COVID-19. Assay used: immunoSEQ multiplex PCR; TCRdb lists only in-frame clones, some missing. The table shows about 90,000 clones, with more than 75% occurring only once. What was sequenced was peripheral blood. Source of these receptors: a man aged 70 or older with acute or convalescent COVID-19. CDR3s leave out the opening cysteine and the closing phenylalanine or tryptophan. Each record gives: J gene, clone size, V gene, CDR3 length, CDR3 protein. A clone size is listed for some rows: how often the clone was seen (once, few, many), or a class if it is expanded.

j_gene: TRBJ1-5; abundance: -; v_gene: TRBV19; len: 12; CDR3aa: ARNIPTGGQPQH
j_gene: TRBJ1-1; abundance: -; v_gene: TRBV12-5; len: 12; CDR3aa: ASARGVRGTEAF
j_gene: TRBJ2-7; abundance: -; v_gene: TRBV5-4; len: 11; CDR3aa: ASSQTPDYEQY
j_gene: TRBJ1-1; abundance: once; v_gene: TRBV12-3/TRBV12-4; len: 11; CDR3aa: ASSGPSNTEAF
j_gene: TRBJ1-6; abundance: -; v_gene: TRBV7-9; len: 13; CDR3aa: ASSLGESYNSPLH
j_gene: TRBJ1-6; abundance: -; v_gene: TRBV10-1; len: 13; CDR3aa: ASVVQMAENSPLH
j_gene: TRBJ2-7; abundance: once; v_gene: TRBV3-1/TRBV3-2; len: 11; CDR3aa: ASSRHSGYEQY
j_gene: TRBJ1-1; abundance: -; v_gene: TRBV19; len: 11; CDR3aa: ASKSRLNTEAF
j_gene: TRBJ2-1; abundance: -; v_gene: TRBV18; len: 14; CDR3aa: ASSPRVGQTYNEQF
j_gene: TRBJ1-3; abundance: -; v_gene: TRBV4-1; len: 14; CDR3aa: ASSDGQGISGNTIY
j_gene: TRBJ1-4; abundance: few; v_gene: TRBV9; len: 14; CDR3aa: ASSPQGHATNEKLF
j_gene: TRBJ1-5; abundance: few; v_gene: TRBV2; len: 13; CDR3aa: ASSERRQGHQPQH
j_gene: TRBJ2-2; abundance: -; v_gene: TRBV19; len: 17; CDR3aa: ASSPNRGGDLYTTGELF
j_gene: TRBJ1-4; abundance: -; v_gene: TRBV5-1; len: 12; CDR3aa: ASSVGQGEGKLF
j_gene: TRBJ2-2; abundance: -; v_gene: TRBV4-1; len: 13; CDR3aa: ASSQESGYTGELF
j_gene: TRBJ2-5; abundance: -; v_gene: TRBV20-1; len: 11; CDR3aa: SASRGGGETQY
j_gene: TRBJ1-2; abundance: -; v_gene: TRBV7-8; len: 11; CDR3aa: ASSLEDRRGYT
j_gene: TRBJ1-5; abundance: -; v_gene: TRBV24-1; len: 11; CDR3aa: ATAGYSNQPQH
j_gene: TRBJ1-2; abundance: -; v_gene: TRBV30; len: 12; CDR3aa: AWSATLQSDGYT
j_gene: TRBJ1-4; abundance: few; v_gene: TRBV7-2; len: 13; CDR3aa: ASSSRVGTNEKLF
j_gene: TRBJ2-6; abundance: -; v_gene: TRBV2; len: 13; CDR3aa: ASSLSYAGANVLT
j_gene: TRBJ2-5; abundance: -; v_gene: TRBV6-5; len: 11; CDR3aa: ASARQKQETQY